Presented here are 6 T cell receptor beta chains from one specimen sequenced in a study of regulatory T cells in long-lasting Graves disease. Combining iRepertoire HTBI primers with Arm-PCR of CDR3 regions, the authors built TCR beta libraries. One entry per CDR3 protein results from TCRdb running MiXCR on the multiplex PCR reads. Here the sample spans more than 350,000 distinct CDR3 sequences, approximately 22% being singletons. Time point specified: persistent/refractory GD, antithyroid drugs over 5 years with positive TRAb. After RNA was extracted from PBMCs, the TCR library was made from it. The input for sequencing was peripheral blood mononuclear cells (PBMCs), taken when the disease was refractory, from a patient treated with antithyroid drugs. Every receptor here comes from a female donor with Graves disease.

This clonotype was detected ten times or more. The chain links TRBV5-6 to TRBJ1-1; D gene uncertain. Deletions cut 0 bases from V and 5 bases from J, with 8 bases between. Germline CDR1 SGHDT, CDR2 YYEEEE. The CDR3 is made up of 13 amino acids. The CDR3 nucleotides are TGTGCCAGCAGCTTGGCCGTGGTAACTGAAGCTTTCTTT. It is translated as CASSLAVVTEAFF.

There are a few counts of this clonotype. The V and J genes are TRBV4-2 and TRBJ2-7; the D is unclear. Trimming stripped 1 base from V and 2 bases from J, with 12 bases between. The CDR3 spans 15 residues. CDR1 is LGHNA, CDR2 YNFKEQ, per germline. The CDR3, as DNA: TGTGCCAGCAGCCAAGTGGGCGGTTCTACCTACGAGCAGTACTTC. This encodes CASSQVGGSTYEQYF.

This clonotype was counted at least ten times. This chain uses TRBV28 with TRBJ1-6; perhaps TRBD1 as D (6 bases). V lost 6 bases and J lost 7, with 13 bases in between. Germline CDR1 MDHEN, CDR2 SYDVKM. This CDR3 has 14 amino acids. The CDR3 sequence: CASRPDRVNSPLHF. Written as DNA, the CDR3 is TGTGCCAGCAGACCGGACAGAGTAAATTCACCCCTCCACTTT.

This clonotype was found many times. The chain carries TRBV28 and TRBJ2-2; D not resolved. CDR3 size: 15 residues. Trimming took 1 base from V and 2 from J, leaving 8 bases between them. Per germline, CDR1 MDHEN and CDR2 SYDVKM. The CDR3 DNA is TGTGCCAGCAGTTTATTGGTCCGAAACACCGGGGAGCTGTTTTTT. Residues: CASSLLVRNTGELFF.

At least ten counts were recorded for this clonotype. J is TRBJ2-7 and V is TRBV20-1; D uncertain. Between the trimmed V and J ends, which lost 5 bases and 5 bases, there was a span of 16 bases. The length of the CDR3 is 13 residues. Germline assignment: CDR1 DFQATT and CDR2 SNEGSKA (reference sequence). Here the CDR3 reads CSASVGLSNEQYF. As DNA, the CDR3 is TGCAGTGCTTCGGTTGGGTTGTCCAACGAGCAGTACTTC.

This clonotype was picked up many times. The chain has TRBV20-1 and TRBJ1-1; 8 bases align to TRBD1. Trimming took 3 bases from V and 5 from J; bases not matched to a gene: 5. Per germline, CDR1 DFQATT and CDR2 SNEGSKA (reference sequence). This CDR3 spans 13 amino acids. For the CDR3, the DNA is TGCAGTGCTAGGGGCAGGGGGCGAACTGAAGCTTTCTTT. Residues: CSARGRGRTEAFF.